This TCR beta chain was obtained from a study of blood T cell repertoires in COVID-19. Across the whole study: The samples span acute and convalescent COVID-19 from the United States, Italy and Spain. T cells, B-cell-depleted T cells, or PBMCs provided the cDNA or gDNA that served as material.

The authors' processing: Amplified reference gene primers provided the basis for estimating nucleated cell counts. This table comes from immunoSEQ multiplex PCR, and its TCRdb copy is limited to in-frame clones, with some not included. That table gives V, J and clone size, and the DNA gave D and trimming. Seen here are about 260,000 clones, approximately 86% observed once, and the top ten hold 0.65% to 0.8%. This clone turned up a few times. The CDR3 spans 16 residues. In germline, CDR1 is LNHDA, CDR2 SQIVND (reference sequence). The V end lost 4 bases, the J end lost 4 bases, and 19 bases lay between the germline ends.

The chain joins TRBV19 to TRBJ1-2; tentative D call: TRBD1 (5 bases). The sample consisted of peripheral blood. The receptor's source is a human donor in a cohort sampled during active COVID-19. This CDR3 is CASSTLSYGTAYGYTF. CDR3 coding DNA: TGTGCCAGTAGTACACTTTCTTACGGGACTGCCTATGGCTACACCTTC.